The source of this T cell receptor beta chain is a study of cytomegalovirus exposure and HLA in healthy donors. About this clone itself: Its specificity is unknown.

Whole-study findings and limits: Several of the most significant clusters appeared linked to common viral pathogens, based on a later analysis. Diagnosis of cytomegalovirus status made by the classifier reportedly showed high specificity and sensitivity. TCR beta V- and J-gene trimming, according to a later analysis, was linked to a missense DCLRE1C variant.

With 60 Vbeta and 13 Jbeta primers, the PCR was carried out. Clones were sequenced by immunoSEQ multiplex PCR, and TCRdb holds only the in-frame ones, with some missing. The profile shows some 150,000 clones, more than 70% of them singletons. V was pared by 3 bases and J by 2 bases, with 3 bases of the junction left unmatched. Germline V gene lookup returns CDR1 MNHEY and CDR2 SMNVEV (reference sequence). The CDR3 has 15 amino acids. The sequencing sample was made of PBMCs. The V call is TRBV27, the J call TRBJ2-1; 8 nucleotides match TRBD2. The receptor was derived from a male donor in good health and CMV-seronegative. CDR3 loop: CASSFRGGPYNEQFF. The CDR3, as DNA: TGTGCCAGCAGTTTCCGGGGGGGCCCCTACAATGAGCAGTTCTTC.